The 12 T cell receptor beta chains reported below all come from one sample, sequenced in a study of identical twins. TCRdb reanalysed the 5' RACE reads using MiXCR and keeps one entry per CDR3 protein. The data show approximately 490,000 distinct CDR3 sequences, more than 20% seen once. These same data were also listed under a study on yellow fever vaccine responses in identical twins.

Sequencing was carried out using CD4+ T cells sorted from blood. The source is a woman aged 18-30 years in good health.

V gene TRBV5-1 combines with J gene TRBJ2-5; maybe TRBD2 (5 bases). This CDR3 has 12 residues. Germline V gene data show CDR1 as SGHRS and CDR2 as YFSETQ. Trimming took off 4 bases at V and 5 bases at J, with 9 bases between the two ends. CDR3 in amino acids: CASSRTRETQYF. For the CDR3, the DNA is TGCGCCAGCAGCAGGACTCGGGAGACCCAGTACTTC.

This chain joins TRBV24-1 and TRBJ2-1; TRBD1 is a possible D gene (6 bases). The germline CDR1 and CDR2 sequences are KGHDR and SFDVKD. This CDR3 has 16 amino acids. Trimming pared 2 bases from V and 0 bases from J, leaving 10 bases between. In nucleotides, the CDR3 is TGTGCCACCAGTGATTCTAGGGGGAGCTCCTACAATGAGCAGTTCTTC. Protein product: CATSDSRGSSYNEQFF.

The CDR3 region has the DNA TGTGCCATCGGGATCAGGGGGGGGAACACCGGGGAGCTGTTTTTT. Encoded protein: CAIGIRGGNTGELFF. The chain joins TRBV10-3 to TRBJ2-2; D may be TRBD1 or TRBD2 (7 bases each). This CDR3 has 15 residues. With 8 bases removed from V and 1 base from J, the gap between germline ends came to 14 bases. Germline V gene sequence: CDR1 ENHRY, CDR2 SYGVKD.

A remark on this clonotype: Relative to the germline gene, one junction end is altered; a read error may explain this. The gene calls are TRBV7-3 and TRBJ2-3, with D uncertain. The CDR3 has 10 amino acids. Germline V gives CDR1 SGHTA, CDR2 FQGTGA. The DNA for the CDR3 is TGTGCCAGCAGCTCCCGGGCTCGGGATTTT. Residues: CASSSRARDF.

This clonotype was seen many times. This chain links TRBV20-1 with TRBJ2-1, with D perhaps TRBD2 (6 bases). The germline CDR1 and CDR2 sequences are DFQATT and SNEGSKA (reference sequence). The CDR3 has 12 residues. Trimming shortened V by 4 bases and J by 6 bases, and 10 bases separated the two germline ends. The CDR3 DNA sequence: TGCAGTGCTAACCGGGACTCCAATGAGCAGTTCTTC. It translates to CSANRDSNEQFF.

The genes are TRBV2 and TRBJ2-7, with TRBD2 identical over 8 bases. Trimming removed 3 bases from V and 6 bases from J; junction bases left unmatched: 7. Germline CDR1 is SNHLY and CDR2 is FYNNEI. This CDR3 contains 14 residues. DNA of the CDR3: TGTGCCAGCAGTGAGTCAGGACTAGCACGCGAGCAGTACGTC. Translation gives CASSESGLAREQYV.

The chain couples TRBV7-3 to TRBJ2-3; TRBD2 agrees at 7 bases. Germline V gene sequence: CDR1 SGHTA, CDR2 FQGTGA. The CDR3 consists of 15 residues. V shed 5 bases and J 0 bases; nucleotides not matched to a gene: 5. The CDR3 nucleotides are TGTGCCAGCAGCGGAAGCGGGACTAGCACAGATACGCAGTATTTT. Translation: CASSGSGTSTDTQYF.

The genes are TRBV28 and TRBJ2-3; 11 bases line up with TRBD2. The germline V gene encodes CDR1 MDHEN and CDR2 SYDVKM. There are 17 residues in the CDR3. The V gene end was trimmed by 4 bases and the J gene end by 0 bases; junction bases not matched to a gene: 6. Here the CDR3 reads CASSSVGTSGSTDTQYF. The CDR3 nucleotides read TGTGCCAGCAGTTCAGTAGGGACTAGCGGAAGCACAGATACGCAGTATTTT.

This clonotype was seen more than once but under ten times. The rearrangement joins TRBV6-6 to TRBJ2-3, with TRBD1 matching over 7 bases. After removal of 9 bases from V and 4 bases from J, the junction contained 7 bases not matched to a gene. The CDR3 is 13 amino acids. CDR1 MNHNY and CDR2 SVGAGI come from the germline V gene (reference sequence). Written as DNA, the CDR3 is TGTGCCAGTGTAAGGGGGCGGGCAGATACGCAGTATTTT. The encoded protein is CASVRGRADTQYF.

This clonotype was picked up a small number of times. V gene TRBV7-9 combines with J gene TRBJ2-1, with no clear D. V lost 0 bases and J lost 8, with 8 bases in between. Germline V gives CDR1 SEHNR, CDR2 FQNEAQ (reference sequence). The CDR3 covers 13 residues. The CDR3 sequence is CASSLAGIDEQFF. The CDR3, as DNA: TGTGCCAGCAGCTTAGCAGGGATTGATGAGCAGTTCTTC.

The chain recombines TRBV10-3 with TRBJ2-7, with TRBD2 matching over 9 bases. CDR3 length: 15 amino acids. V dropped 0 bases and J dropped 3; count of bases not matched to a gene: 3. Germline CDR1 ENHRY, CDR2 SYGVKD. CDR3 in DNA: TGTGCCATCAGTGAGTCCTCTAGCGGGAACTACGAGCAGTACTTC. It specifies CAISESSSGNYEQYF.

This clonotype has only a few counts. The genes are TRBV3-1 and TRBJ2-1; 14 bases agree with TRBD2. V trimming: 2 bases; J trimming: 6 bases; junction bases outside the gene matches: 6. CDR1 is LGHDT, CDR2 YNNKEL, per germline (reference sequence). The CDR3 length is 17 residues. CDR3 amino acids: CASSQMTSGRAFNEQFF. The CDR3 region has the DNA TGTGCCAGCAGCCAAATGACTAGCGGGAGGGCCTTCAATGAGCAGTTCTTC.